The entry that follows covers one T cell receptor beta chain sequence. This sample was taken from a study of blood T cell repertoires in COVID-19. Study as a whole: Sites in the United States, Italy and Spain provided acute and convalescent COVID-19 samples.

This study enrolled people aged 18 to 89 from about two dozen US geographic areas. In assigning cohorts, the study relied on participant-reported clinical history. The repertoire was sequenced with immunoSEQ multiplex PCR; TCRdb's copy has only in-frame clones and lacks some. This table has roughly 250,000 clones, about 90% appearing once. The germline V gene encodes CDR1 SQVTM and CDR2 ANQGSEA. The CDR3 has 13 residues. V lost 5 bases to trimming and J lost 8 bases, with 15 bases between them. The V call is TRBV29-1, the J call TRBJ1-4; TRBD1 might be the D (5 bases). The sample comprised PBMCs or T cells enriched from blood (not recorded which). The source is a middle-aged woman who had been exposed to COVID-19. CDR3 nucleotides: TGCAGCGTTTCCTCGCGGGGGGAGGAAAAACTGTTTTTT. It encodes CSVSSRGEEKLFF.